These 12 T cell receptor beta chains share one sample of origin, sequenced in a study of cytomegalovirus exposure and HLA in healthy donors. In the PCR, 60 Vbeta and 13 Jbeta primers were used. Sequenced by immunoSEQ multiplex PCR; TCRdb stores in-frame clones only, minus some. Of about 150,000 clones in the sample, over 75% are singletons; the top ten hold about 0.51%. Sequenced input: PBMCs. The receptors come from a woman in her 40s in good health and CMV-seronegative.

The V call is TRBV4-3, the J call TRBJ2-7; 7 bases match TRBD2. The CDR3 has 17 amino acids. Germline V gene sequence: CDR1 LGHNA, CDR2 YSLEER. V gave up 3 bases and J gave up 2 bases; unmatched junction bases: 13. The CDR3 is CASSHGTMAAGAYEQYF. For the CDR3, the DNA is TGCGCCAGCAGCCACGGGACTATGGCGGCTGGGGCCTACGAGCAGTACTTC.

This rearrangement joins TRBV30 to TRBJ1-3; TRBD1 might be the D (6 bases). CDR3 length equals 17 residues. In germline, CDR1 is GTSNPN, CDR2 SVGIG (reference sequence). Trimming shortened V by 0 bases and J by 0 bases, and 15 bases separated the two germline ends. The CDR3: CAWSVRIDRYSGNTIYF. CDR3 DNA: TGTGCCTGGAGTGTACGTATTGACAGGTACTCTGGAAACACCATATATTTT.

V usage is TRBV7-6 and J usage is TRBJ2-7, with TRBD2 matching over 7 bases. Unmatched junction bases numbered 4, after V lost 4 bases and J lost 4 bases. Per the germline V gene, CDR1 is SGHVS and CDR2 is FNYEAQ. The CDR3 loop spans 13 amino acids. CDR3 nucleotide sequence: TGTGCCAGCAGCTCTGGGGGAGGGTACGAGCAGTACTTC. It is translated as CASSSGGGYEQYF.

The chain links TRBV7-9 to TRBJ2-7, with TRBD1 matching over 10 bases. The CDR3 consists of 16 residues. Germline V gene sequence: CDR1 SEHNR, CDR2 FQNEAQ (reference sequence). Germline trimming cut 2 bases from V and 4 bases from J; bases unmatched to any gene: 8. The CDR3 nucleotides read TGTGCCAGCAGCTTAAGTGGACAGGGGGGAAGTTACGAGCAGTACTTC. This codes for CASSLSGQGGSYEQYF.

The rearrangement joins TRBV4-3 to TRBJ2-1; TRBD1 aligns across 7 bases. Germline V gene lookup returns CDR1 LGHNA and CDR2 YSLEER. The V and J ends lost 0 bases and 9 bases, in that order; junction bases with no gene match: 11. The CDR3 is made up of 16 amino acids. CDR3 bases: TGCGCCAGCAGCCAAGAGAGAGACAGGGTGATGGGTGAGCAGTTCTTC. It is translated as CASSQERDRVMGEQFF.

V is TRBV7-9 and J is TRBJ1-1, with 7 positions matching TRBD1. The V and J ends lost 4 bases and 4 bases, in that order; junction bases with no gene match: 21. Germline CDR1 is SEHNR and CDR2 is FQNEAQ (reference sequence). The CDR3 totals 19 residues. The CDR3 DNA sequence: TGTGCCAGCAGCTCTCCCTCGCTCTGGACAGGTTGGGCGCGCACTGAAGCTTTCTTT. Protein: CASSSPSLWTGWARTEAFF.

This rearrangement joins TRBV28 to TRBJ1-3, with D possibly being TRBD1 (5 bases). Germline CDR1 MDHEN, CDR2 SYDVKM. V was trimmed by 5 bases and J by 8 bases, leaving 28 bases between them. The CDR3 totals 18 residues. The CDR3 sequence is CASSPRSAGLRGFDTIYF. The CDR3 DNA reads TGTGCCAGCAGTCCCCGTTCTGCAGGTCTAAGGGGTTTCGACACCATATATTTT.

The chain combines TRBV2 with TRBJ1-5; maybe TRBD1 (5 bases). This CDR3 is 14 amino acids long. Germline V gene sequence: CDR1 SNHLY, CDR2 FYNNEI. Trimming left V 2 bases short and J 6 bases short, with 11 bases between. The CDR3 region is CASSENQGSQPQHF. CDR3 sequence (DNA): TGTGCCAGCAGTGAAAACCAGGGCAGTCAGCCCCAGCATTTT. The complete variable domain, with remaining parts taken from reference TRBV2 and TRBJ1-5, reads EPEVTQTPSHQVTQMGQEVILRCVPISNHLYFYWYRQILGQKVEFLVSFYNNEISEKSEIFDDQFSVERPDGSNFTLKIRSTKLEDSAMYFCASSENQGSQPQHFGDGTRLSIL.

This chain connects TRBV7-6 to TRBJ2-7; D is possibly TRBD1 (6 bases). V was cut by 3 bases and J by 5 bases, with 11 bases left in between. The CDR3 covers 13 residues. Germline V lookup: CDR1 SGHVS, CDR2 FNYEAQ. The CDR3 DNA sequence: TGTGCCAGCAGCTTTCGGCAGGGGAACGAGCAGTACTTC. Its translation: CASSFRQGNEQYF. Using reference TRBV7-6 and TRBJ2-7 for the parts outside the CDR3, the full variable domain is GAGVSQSPRYKVTKRGQDVALRCDPISGHVSLYWYRQALGQGPEFLTYFNYEAQQDKSGLPNDRFSAERPEGSISTLTIQRTEQRDSAMYRCASSFRQGNEQYFGPGTRLTVT.

This chain uses TRBV6-5 with TRBJ2-7; 11 positions match TRBD2. This CDR3 has 15 amino acids. Germline-derived CDR1 and CDR2 are MNHEY and SVGAGI. J was trimmed by 4 bases and V by 6 bases; bases with no gene match: 8. In DNA form, the CDR3 reads TGTGCCAGCAGACCTACTAGCGGGAGTCAGTACGAGCAGTACTTC. Translating gives CASRPTSGSQYEQYF.

The chain uses TRBV10-2 and TRBJ2-7; 7 nucleotides match TRBD2. CDR3 size: 13 residues. Germline assignment: CDR1 WSHSY and CDR2 SAAADI. The trim removed 9 bases at V and 2 bases at J, leaving 7 bases unmatched. The chain's CDR3 is CASRPGGAYEQYF. The CDR3 region has the DNA TGCGCCAGTCGACCGGGGGGAGCCTACGAGCAGTACTTC.

This sequence joins TRBV5-5 and TRBJ2-1; maybe TRBD2 (6 bases). This CDR3 is built from 15 residues. Germline V gene sequence: CDR1 SGHKS, CDR2 YYEKEE (reference sequence). With 4 bases removed from V and 1 base from J, the gap between germline ends came to 12 bases. CDR3 sequence: CASSRGWVSYNEQFF. Here the CDR3 DNA reads TGTGCCAGCAGCCGGGGGTGGGTGTCCTACAATGAGCAGTTCTTC.